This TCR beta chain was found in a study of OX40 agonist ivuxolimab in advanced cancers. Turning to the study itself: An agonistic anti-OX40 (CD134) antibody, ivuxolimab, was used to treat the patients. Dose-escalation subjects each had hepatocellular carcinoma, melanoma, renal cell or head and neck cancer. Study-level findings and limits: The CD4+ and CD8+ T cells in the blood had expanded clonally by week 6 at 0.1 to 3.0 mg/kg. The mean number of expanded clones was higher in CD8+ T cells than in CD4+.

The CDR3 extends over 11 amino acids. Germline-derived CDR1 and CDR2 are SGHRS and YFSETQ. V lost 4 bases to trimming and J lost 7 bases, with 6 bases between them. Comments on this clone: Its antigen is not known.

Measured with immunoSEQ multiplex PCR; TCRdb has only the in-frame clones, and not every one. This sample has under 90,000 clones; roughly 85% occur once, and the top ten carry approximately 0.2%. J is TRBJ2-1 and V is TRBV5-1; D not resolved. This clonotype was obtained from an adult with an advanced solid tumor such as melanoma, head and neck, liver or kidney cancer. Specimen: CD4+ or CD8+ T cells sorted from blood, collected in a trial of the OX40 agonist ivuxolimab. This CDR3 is CASSHGNEQFF. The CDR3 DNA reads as TGCGCCAGCAGCCATGGGAATGAGCAGTTCTTC.